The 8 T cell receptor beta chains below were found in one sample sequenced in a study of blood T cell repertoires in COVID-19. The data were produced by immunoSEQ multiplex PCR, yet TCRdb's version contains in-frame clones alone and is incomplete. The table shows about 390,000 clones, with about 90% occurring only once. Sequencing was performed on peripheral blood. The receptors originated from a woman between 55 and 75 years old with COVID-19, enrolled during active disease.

The CDR3 region is CASSTGTPNTGELFF. As DNA, the CDR3 is TGCGCCAGCAGCACCGGGACTCCGAACACCGGGGAGCTGTTTTTT. The rearrangement joins TRBV5-1 to TRBJ2-2; a possible D gene is TRBD2 (6 bases). V lost 4 bases to trimming and J lost 0 bases, with 10 bases between them. Germline V gives CDR1 SGHRS, CDR2 YFSETQ. There are 15 residues in the CDR3.

This chain's CDR3 is CASSLNLGQSYEQYF. CDR3 DNA: TGTGCCAGCAGCCTAAACCTGGGGCAGAGCTACGAGCAGTACTTC. The chain recombines TRBV4-2 with TRBJ2-7; TRBD1 is a possible D gene (5 bases). The CDR3 length is 15 residues. V lost 4 bases, J lost 3 bases, and 16 bases lay in between. The germline V gene has CDR1 LGHNA and CDR2 YNFKEQ.

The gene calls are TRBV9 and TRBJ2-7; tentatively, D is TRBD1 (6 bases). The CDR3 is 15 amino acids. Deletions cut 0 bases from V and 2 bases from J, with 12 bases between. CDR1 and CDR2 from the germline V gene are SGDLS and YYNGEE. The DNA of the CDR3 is TGTGCCAGCAGCGTAGCTACGGGACAACCCTACGAGCAGTACTTC. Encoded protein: CASSVATGQPYEQYF. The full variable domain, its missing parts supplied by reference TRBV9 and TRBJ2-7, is DSGVTQTPKHLITATGQRVTLRCSPRSGDLSVYWYQQSLDQGLQFLIQYYNGEERAKGNILERFSAQQFPDLHSELNLSSLELGDSALYFCASSVATGQPYEQYFGPGTRLTVT.

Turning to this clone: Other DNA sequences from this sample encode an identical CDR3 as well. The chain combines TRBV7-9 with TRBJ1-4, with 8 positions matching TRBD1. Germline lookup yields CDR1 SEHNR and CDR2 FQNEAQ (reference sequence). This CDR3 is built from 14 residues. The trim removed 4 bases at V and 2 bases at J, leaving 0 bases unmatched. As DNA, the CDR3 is TGTGCCAGCAGCTGGACAGGGACTAATGAAAAACTGTTTTTT. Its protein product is CASSWTGTNEKLFF.

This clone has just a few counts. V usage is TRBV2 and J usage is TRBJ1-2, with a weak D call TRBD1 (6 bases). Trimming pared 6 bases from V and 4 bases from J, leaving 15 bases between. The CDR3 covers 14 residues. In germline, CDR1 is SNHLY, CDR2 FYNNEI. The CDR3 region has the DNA TGTGCCAGCAGGGAGGACAGAGCCATCTATGGCTACACCTTC. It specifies CASREDRAIYGYTF.

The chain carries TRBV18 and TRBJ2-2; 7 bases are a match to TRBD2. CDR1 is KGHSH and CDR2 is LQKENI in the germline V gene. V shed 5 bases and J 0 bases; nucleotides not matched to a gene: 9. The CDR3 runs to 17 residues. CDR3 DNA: TGTGCCAGCTCATCCCTCCCGGGGGGTACGAACACCGGGGAGCTGTTTTTT. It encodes CASSSLPGGTNTGELFF.

CDR3 in amino acids: CASSLSGGTYNEQFF. CDR3 DNA: TGTGCCAGCAGCCTAAGCGGGGGGACCTACAATGAGCAGTTCTTC. The V gene is TRBV4-2, the J gene TRBJ2-1; 9 bases line up with TRBD2. J was trimmed by 2 bases and V by 4 bases; bases with no gene match: 3. The CDR3 consists of 15 residues. CDR1 LGHNA and CDR2 YNFKEQ come from the germline V gene.

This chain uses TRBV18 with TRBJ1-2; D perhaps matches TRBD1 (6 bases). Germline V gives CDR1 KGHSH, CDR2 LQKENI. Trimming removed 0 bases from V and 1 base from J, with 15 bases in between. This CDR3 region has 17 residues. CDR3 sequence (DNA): TGTGCCAGCTCACCACCCACAGGGCCGATTATTAACTATGGCTACACCTTC. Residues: CASSPPTGPIINYGYTF.